Following are 28 T cell receptor beta chains from one sample sequenced in a study of blood T cell repertoires in COVID-19. Method: immunoSEQ multiplex PCR; TCRdb's copy keeps in-frame clones and lacks some. The repertoire holds about 160,000 clones, with approximately 86% as singletons. Sequencing used peripheral blood. These receptors were taken from a woman in her forties with COVID-19, enrolled during active disease.

This clone occurred a few times. The rearrangement links TRBV28 to TRBJ2-7; D gene unclear. Trimming cost V 3 bases and J 6 bases, with 9 bases left between them. Germline V lookup: CDR1 MDHEN, CDR2 SYDVKM. The CDR3 length is 12 residues. For the CDR3, the DNA is TGTGCCAGCAGTTTCCCCCTAGGCGAGCAGTACGTC. Translated: CASSFPLGEQYV.

The chain recombines TRBV19 with TRBJ1-2; 7 positions match TRBD1. This CDR3 comprises 13 residues. Germline V gives CDR1 LNHDA, CDR2 SQIVND (reference sequence). With 3 bases clipped from V and 7 bases from J, the junction kept 5 bases outside the gene matches. The CDR3 nucleotides are TGTGCCAGTAGTATCGGGACAGTTGGTGGCTACACCTTC. Translating it yields CASSIGTVGGYTF.

The chain is built from TRBV9 and TRBJ1-1; 7 bases are a match to TRBD1. Germline loops: CDR1 SGDLS, CDR2 YYNGEE. The trim removed 2 bases at V and 6 bases at J, leaving 7 bases unmatched. The CDR3 consists of 14 residues. The CDR3 nucleotides read TGTGCCAGCAGCGTTATAGCTCAGGGGGCTGAAGCTTTCTTT. Amino acid sequence: CASSVIAQGAEAFF.

A few counts support this clone. V and J are TRBV5-6 and TRBJ2-7, with 11 bases matching TRBD2. Trimming at V came to 4 bases and at J to 1 base, leaving 4 bases not matched to a gene. Germline V CDR1 and CDR2: SGHDT, YYEEEE. The CDR3 covers 15 residues. In DNA form, the CDR3 reads TGTGCCAGCAGCAGGGGACTAGCGGCTTCCTACGAGCAGTACTTC. This sequence encodes CASSRGLAASYEQYF.

This clone was counted a single time. The chain has TRBV7-8 and TRBJ1-3; a weak D match, TRBD1 (5 bases). With 1 base removed from V and 8 bases from J, the gap between germline ends came to 9 bases. This CDR3 is built from 13 residues. Germline CDR1 is SGHVS and CDR2 is FQNEAQ. DNA of the CDR3: TGTGCCAGCAGCTTAGATTGGGGGGACACCATATATTTT. This translates into CASSLDWGDTIYF. The variable domain in full, completed from reference TRBV7-8 and TRBJ1-3, reads GAGVSQSPRYKVAKRGQDVALRCDPISGHVSLFWYQQALGQGPEFLTYFQNEAQLDKSGLPSDRFFAERPEGSVSTLKIQRTQQEDSAVYLCASSLDWGDTIYFGEGSWLTVV.

This chain uses TRBV7-3 with TRBJ1-3; possible D gene TRBD1, 6 bases. CDR1 and CDR2 from the germline V gene are SGHTA and FQGTGA. V dropped 2 bases and J dropped 4 bases, with 18 bases sitting between them. The CDR3 covers 17 residues. CDR3 nucleotides: TGTGCCAGCAGCTTATCGGGGGGCTTGGGCACGGGAAACACCATATATTTT. Amino acid sequence: CASSLSGGLGTGNTIYF.

For the CDR3, the DNA is TGTGCCACGACCGAACAGGAGGGGGGCTACACCTTC. Protein: CATTEQEGGYTF. This rearrangement joins TRBV2 to TRBJ1-2; the D gene is possibly TRBD1 (5 bases). CDR3 length: 12 amino acids. CDR1 is SNHLY, CDR2 FYNNEI, per germline. With 10 bases removed from V and 8 bases from J, the gap between germline ends came to 17 bases.

This chain joins TRBV30 and TRBJ1-5; weak D call: TRBD1 (5 bases). The V end lost 1 base, the J end lost 2 bases, and 12 bases lay between the germline ends. The CDR3 has 15 amino acids. Germline CDR1 and CDR2: GTSNPN and SVGIG (reference sequence). The CDR3 loop reads CAWSGGLGGNQPQHF. The CDR3, as DNA: TGTGCCTGGAGTGGGGGACTCGGTGGCAATCAGCCCCAGCATTTT. Using reference TRBV30 and TRBJ1-5 for the parts outside the CDR3, the full variable domain is SQTIHQWPATLVQPVGSPLSLECTVEGTSNPNLYWYRQAAGRGLQLLFYSVGIGQISSEVPQNLSASRPQDRQFILSSKKLLLSDSGFYLCAWSGGLGGNQPQHFGDGTRLSIL.

This chain uses TRBV7-9 with TRBJ2-2, with unresolved D. Trimming took 5 bases from V and 1 from J, leaving 8 bases between them. The CDR3 is 14 amino acids. Germline assignment: CDR1 SEHNR and CDR2 FQNEAQ (reference sequence). The CDR3 region is CASSDDKNTGELFF. The CDR3 DNA is TGTGCCAGCAGCGACGACAAGAACACCGGGGAGCTGTTTTTT.

CDR3 loop: CASSYSGRVTSHGYTF. As DNA, the CDR3 is TGTGCCAGCAGTTACTCGGGCAGGGTAACTTCGCATGGCTACACCTTC. V gene TRBV6-5 combines with J gene TRBJ1-2; D might be TRBD1 (5 bases). There are 16 residues in the CDR3. Trimming pared 0 bases from V and 6 bases from J, leaving 17 bases between. Germline V gene lookup returns CDR1 MNHEY and CDR2 SVGAGI.

The V and J genes are TRBV2 and TRBJ2-5; 7 bases match TRBD1. With V trimmed by 6 bases and J by 7 bases, 5 bases remained unmatched. CDR3 length: 12 amino acids. The germline V gene encodes CDR1 SNHLY and CDR2 FYNNEI. The CDR3 DNA reads TGTGCCAGCAGGACAGGGACCGGGACCCAGTACTTC. This translates into CASRTGTGTQYF.

This clone was seen only a few times. The CDR3 nucleotides read TGTGCCAGTAGTCCTACAGGGTTTTCACCCCTCCACTTT. Translated: CASSPTGFSPLHF. The genes are TRBV19 and TRBJ1-6; TRBD1 might be the D (6 bases). The CDR3 contains 13 residues. Germline V lookup: CDR1 LNHDA, CDR2 SQIVND (reference sequence). Trimming took 5 bases from V and 9 from J, leaving 11 bases between them.

As to this clone: The junction does not match germline at one end; this may be a read error. The rearrangement joins TRBV27 to TRBJ2-7, with 9 bases that match TRBD2. CDR1 MNHEY and CDR2 SMNVEV come from the germline V gene (reference sequence). The CDR3 consists of 14 residues. CDR3 sequence: CASSLTSGSSEQYF. The CDR3 DNA is TGTGCCAGCAGTCTTACTAGCGGGTCCTCCGAGCAGTACTTC.

This chain joins TRBV19 and TRBJ2-5; D is perhaps TRBD1 (7 bases). Germline V gene lookup returns CDR1 LNHDA and CDR2 SQIVND (reference sequence). V was trimmed by 7 bases and J by 6 bases, leaving 24 bases between them. The CDR3 has 16 amino acids. Here the CDR3 DNA reads TGTGCCAGTACACCTTCAACCGTGACAGGGAGGAAGACCCAGTACTTC. Translated, it gives CASTPSTVTGRKTQYF.

This clone appeared once. The CDR3 spells CASSLNYPETQYF. The CDR3 DNA reads TGTGCCAGCAGTTTGAACTATCCAGAGACCCAGTACTTC. This chain uses TRBV28 with TRBJ2-5; D uncertain. Germline lookup yields CDR1 MDHEN and CDR2 SYDVKM. This CDR3 has 13 amino acids. V was pared by 3 bases and J by 4 bases, with 9 bases between.

The V and J genes are TRBV19 and TRBJ1-2; tentatively, D is TRBD1 (6 bases). CDR1 is LNHDA and CDR2 is SQIVND in the germline V gene (reference sequence). The V gene lost 6 bases and the J gene lost 6 bases, with 17 bases spanning the gap. This CDR3 comprises 14 residues. Here the CDR3 reads CASRHWDMIDGYTF. CDR3 sequence (DNA): TGTGCCAGTAGGCACTGGGACATGATCGATGGCTACACCTTC.

V is TRBV5-4 and J is TRBJ1-1; 12 nucleotides line up with TRBD1. CDR3 length: 15 residues. The trim removed 6 bases at V and 1 base at J, leaving 4 bases unmatched. The germline V gene has CDR1 SGHNT and CDR2 YYREEE (reference sequence). The CDR3 DNA reads TGTGCCAGCAACCCGGGACAGGGGGCGAACACTGAAGCTTTCTTT. It specifies CASNPGQGANTEAFF.

CDR3 nucleotides: TGTGCCAGCAGCCGGGACAGACTCTCCTCCTATAATTCACCCCTCCACTTT. It is translated as CASSRDRLSSYNSPLHF. V is TRBV9 and J is TRBJ1-6; 7 nucleotides agree with TRBD1. Unmatched junction bases numbered 7, after V lost 4 bases and J lost 0 bases. Germline V gives CDR1 SGDLS, CDR2 YYNGEE. CDR3 length: 17 residues.

This clone was observed once. The chain couples TRBV2 to TRBJ2-1; tentatively, D is TRBD1 (5 bases). The V gene lost 4 bases and the J gene lost 6 bases, with 10 bases spanning the gap. Germline loops: CDR1 SNHLY, CDR2 FYNNEI. This CDR3 contains 13 residues. The CDR3 loop is CASSVRGRNEQFF. The DNA for the CDR3 is TGTGCCAGCAGTGTTAGGGGTCGCAATGAGCAGTTCTTC.

The chain joins TRBV7-9 to TRBJ1-1, with 7 positions matching TRBD1. The V gene's germline CDR1 is SEHNR and CDR2 FQNEAQ (reference sequence). The V segment lost 6 bases and the J segment 4 bases; nucleotides outside the gene matches: 5. This CDR3 is built from 13 residues. CDR3 DNA sequence: TGTGCCAGCAGATCTACAGGGGTCACTGAAGCTTTCTTT. As protein: CASRSTGVTEAFF.

This chain uses TRBV9 with TRBJ2-5; the match to TRBD1 covers 11 bases. CDR1 and CDR2 (germline): SGDLS, YYNGEE. CDR3 length: 15 amino acids. The V gene end was trimmed by 5 bases and the J gene end by 2 bases; junction bases not matched to a gene: 5. CDR3 in amino acids: CASRRGQGGQETQYF. CDR3 nucleotides: TGTGCCAGCAGGAGGGGACAGGGGGGTCAAGAGACCCAGTACTTC.

This rearrangement joins TRBV18 to TRBJ2-1, with 10 bases identical to TRBD2. The CDR3 runs to 15 residues. V was clipped by 2 bases and J by 7 bases; unmatched bases: 5. Germline V lookup: CDR1 KGHSH, CDR2 LQKENI. CDR3 nucleotide sequence: TGTGCCAGCTCACCAAGGACTAGCGGAGCTAATGAGCAGTTCTTC. As protein: CASSPRTSGANEQFF.

The J gene is TRBJ2-7, the V gene TRBV10-2; the match to TRBD2 covers 9 bases. This CDR3 spans 14 amino acids. V was pared by 7 bases and J by 0 bases, with 4 bases of the junction left unmatched. Germline V lookup: CDR1 WSHSY, CDR2 SAAADI. The CDR3 loop is CASTQLAGSYEQYF. CDR3 nucleotides: TGCGCCAGCACGCAACTAGCGGGCTCCTACGAGCAGTACTTC.

The V and J genes are TRBV29-1 and TRBJ2-2; TRBD2 matches at 7 bases. The CDR3 runs 17 residues. The germline gives CDR1 SQVTM, CDR2 ANQGSEA. V shed 5 bases and J 0 bases; nucleotides not matched to a gene: 12. The CDR3 here is CSVSLSGAGANTGELFF. DNA of the CDR3: TGCAGCGTTTCTCTAAGTGGGGCGGGGGCGAACACCGGGGAGCTGTTTTTT.

The gene calls are TRBV2 and TRBJ2-2, with D tentatively TRBD2 (6 bases). The V end lost 8 bases, the J end lost 0 bases, and 16 bases lay between the germline ends. CDR1 SNHLY and CDR2 FYNNEI come from the germline V gene. The CDR3 consists of 16 residues. The chain's CDR3 is CASGRRDFPNTGELFF. DNA of the CDR3: TGTGCCAGCGGACGGAGGGACTTTCCGAACACCGGGGAGCTGTTTTTT.

Notes on this clone: In the same sample, other DNA sequences code for this CDR3. The chain has TRBV6-6 and TRBJ1-2; D ambiguous. CDR1 and CDR2 from the germline V gene are MNHNY and SVGAGI (reference sequence). Trimming stripped 2 bases from V and 3 bases from J, with 4 bases between. The length of the CDR3 is 12 residues. CDR3 region: CASSYRDYGYTF. The CDR3 DNA reads as TGTGCCAGCAGTTACAGAGACTATGGCTACACCTTC.

The sample holds one count of this clone. The chain recombines TRBV4-1 with TRBJ1-1; D is undetermined. The CDR3 runs 16 residues. With 3 bases removed from V and 1 base from J, the gap between germline ends came to 15 bases. Looked up from germline, CDR1 is MGHRA and CDR2 is YSYEKL. CDR3 DNA sequence: TGCGCCAGCAGCCAGAGTACTTCCGTATCGAACACTGAAGCTTTCTTT. The encoded protein is CASSQSTSVSNTEAFF.

This sequence joins TRBV5-1 and TRBJ2-7, with TRBD2 matching over 7 bases. The V segment lost 0 bases and the J segment 0 bases; nucleotides outside the gene matches: 6. Germline-derived CDR1 and CDR2 are SGHRS and YFSETQ. The CDR3 is 16 residues long. The CDR3 is CASSLDLRGSSYEQYF. The CDR3, as DNA: TGCGCCAGCAGCTTGGATCTCCGCGGGAGCTCCTACGAGCAGTACTTC. Supplemented by reference TRBV5-1 and TRBJ2-7, the full variable domain reads KAGVTQTPRYLIKTRGQQVTLSCSPISGHRSVSWYQQTPGQGLQFLFEYFSETQRNKGNFPGRFSGRQFSNSRSEMNVSTLELGDSALYLCASSLDLRGSSYEQYFGPGTRLTVT.